The entry below describes one T cell receptor beta chain. Profiling relied on immunoSEQ multiplex PCR, and the TCRdb table lists in-frame clones only, not all of them. The sample lists tens of thousands of clones; roughly 84% were seen once. The sample's time point: after dendritic cell vaccination, including at tumor progression/relapse. The data stem from a study of glioma-infiltrating T cells after dendritic cell vaccination. V shed 5 bases and J shed 1 base, with 14 bases lying between them. The CDR3 runs to 15 residues. CDR1 is SGHTA, CDR2 FQGTGA, per germline. This chain connects TRBV7-3 to TRBJ2-5, with D perhaps matching TRBD2 (5 bases). Sample: blood, taken after dendritic cell vaccination. The clonotype was recovered from a human donor with glioblastoma. The CDR3 coding sequence is TGTGCCAGCAGCCTTGGAGGAACGGTCCAAGAGACCCAGTACTTC. It translates to CASSLGGTVQETQYF.